This T cell receptor (beta chain) was observed in a study of blood T cell repertoires in COVID-19. Study as a whole: There were acute and convalescent COVID-19 samples, and they came from the United States, Italy and Spain.

The CDR3 covers 15 residues. The germline V gene has CDR1 SNHLY and CDR2 FYNNEI. Trimming cost V 10 bases and J 5 bases; bases outside gene matches: 15. Seattle patient enrollment occurred during active infection, with longitudinal follow-up thereafter. Original processing methods: Amplification of reference gene primers was used by the study to estimate nucleated cell counts. Generated by immunoSEQ multiplex PCR, the TCRdb table keeps only in-frame clones and is missing some. V, J and clone size are those of that table, while D and trimming were read from the DNA. The table records approximately 440,000 clones, around 88% of them present only once.

Material: peripheral blood. The sequence was obtained from a woman between 50 and 59 years old with COVID-19, enrolled during active disease. The rearrangement uses TRBV2 and TRBJ1-1; 8 bases are a match to TRBD1. DNA of the CDR3: TGTGCCACCGGACCTTTGAGACAGGGGAGGACTGAAGCTTTCTTT. It encodes CATGPLRQGRTEAFF.